A single sample is the source of the 24 T cell receptor beta chains below, sequenced in a study of blood T cells in healthy people across ages (dated by TCRdb to about 2015). Libraries were prepared through 5' RACE. Sequencing was carried out with an Illumina HiSeq 2500. A second about 7 to 11 cycle PCR used a sample-barcoded 5' primer and a J-beta primer mix. The public sequencing data were trimmed at Q25 with fastp and processed into clonotypes with MiXCR by TCRdb, which kept only in-frame beta chains. Rows are unified per CDR3 protein, each entry keeping the most common DNA and genes. The sample yields about 780,000 distinct CDR3 sequences; 25% to 30% were counted once. The ten largest account for 2.5% to 3.5% of the sample. These records were also assigned to another study, of T cells of mothers and their children.

The sequenced sample consisted of blood. The receptors were gathered from a boy under 18 in good health.

A few counts support this clonotype. The chain couples TRBV2 to TRBJ2-3, with no clear D. This CDR3 contains 14 residues. Deletions cut 8 bases from V and 0 bases from J, with 12 bases between. CDR1 and CDR2 (germline): SNHLY, FYNNEI. The CDR3 DNA reads TGTGCCAGCTTCGTCGACCGTAGCACAGATACGCAGTATTTT. Protein product: CASFVDRSTDTQYF.

This clonotype came up a few times. The J gene is TRBJ2-2, the V gene TRBV5-4; D may be TRBD2 (6 bases). The CDR3 runs 15 residues. The germline CDR1 and CDR2 sequences are SGHNT and YYREEE (reference sequence). Trimming stripped 0 bases from V and 0 bases from J, with 6 bases between. The DNA of the CDR3 is TGTGCCAGCAGCTTGGGACTAGCGAACACCGGGGAGCTGTTTTTT. Translated, it gives CASSLGLANTGELFF.

This clonotype appeared a few times. The chain uses TRBV7-2 and TRBJ2-7, with D perhaps TRBD1 or TRBD2 (5 bases each). Germline CDR1 and CDR2: SGHTA and FQGNSA. The CDR3 loop spans 15 amino acids. V was cut by 2 bases and J by 3 bases, with 14 bases left in between. CDR3 nucleotide sequence: TGTGCCAGCAGCTTATCGGGGCAGTCCAGCTACGAGCAGTACTTC. Translation: CASSLSGQSSYEQYF.

On this clonotype itself: At one boundary the junction diverges from the germline segment, which might be a read error. The chain employs TRBV29-1 and TRBJ2-6, with D perhaps TRBD1 (5 bases). The V gene's germline CDR1 is SQVTM and CDR2 ANQGSEA. The CDR3 consists of 16 residues. This CDR3 is CSVEGDLTLGANVPTF. The CDR3 nucleotides read TGCAGCGTTGAAGGGGATCTAACGCTTGGGGCCAACGTCCCGACTTTC.

This clonotype was seen a few times. The chain employs TRBV2 and TRBJ1-5; 7 bases are shared with TRBD1. J gave up 7 bases and V 4 bases, and 7 bases lay outside the gene matches. In germline, CDR1 is SNHLY, CDR2 FYNNEI. The CDR3 is 14 residues long. DNA of the CDR3: TGTGCCAGCAGTGGGAGGGCAGGGGGGCAGCCCCAGCATTTT. Translating it yields CASSGRAGGQPQHF.

This clonotype was counted a few times. This chain links TRBV15 with TRBJ2-1; tentative D call: TRBD1 (5 bases). CDR1 is LNHNV and CDR2 is YYDKDF in the germline V gene (reference sequence). The CDR3 sequence is 17 residues long. V was shortened by 0 bases and J by 1 base, with 13 bases between the two germline ends. In DNA, the CDR3 is TGTGCCACCAGCAGAGATTTGAAGAGACAGTCCTACAATGAGCAGTTCTTC. Amino acids: CATSRDLKRQSYNEQFF.

This clonotype turned up a few times. V is TRBV28 and J is TRBJ2-7; TRBD1 matches 11 bases. CDR3 length equals 14 residues. Per germline, CDR1 MDHEN and CDR2 SYDVKM. J lost 7 bases, V lost 5 bases, and 7 bases had no gene match. CDR3 loop: CASSDGTGGVEQYF. CDR3 nucleotides: TGTGCCAGCAGTGACGGGACAGGGGGTGTGGAGCAGTACTTC.

This clonotype has more than one count but fewer than ten. This chain uses TRBV5-1 with TRBJ1-4; 7 bases agree with TRBD1. V lost 4 bases and J lost 10; bases outside the gene matches: 10. This CDR3 is 14 amino acids long. Germline CDR1 reads SGHRS; CDR2 reads YFSETQ. CDR3 residues: CASSPGQIEGKLFF. In nucleotides, the CDR3 is TGCGCCAGCAGCCCGGGACAGATCGAAGGAAAACTGTTTTTT.

The V call is TRBV20-1, the J call TRBJ1-4; D call uncertain. The CDR3 totals 14 residues. Germline lookup yields CDR1 DFQATT and CDR2 SNEGSKA (reference sequence). The V end was cut by 0 bases, the J end by 7 bases, with 12 bases between. CDR3 DNA: TGCAGTGCTAGAGAACGATCAAGAGGTGAAAAACTGTTTTTT. Its protein is CSARERSRGEKLFF.

This clonotype came up a few times. The chain carries TRBV12-3 or TRBV12-4 and TRBJ1-1; unclear D gene. The V end lost 7 bases, the J end lost 5 bases, and 14 bases lay between the germline ends. The CDR3 length is 13 residues. In nucleotides, the CDR3 is TGTGCCAGCACCTTTGACCAGCAAACTGAAGCTTTCTTT. This translates into CASTFDQQTEAFF.

This chain joins TRBV18 and TRBJ1-4; D is uncertain. Between the trimmed V and J ends, which lost 2 bases and 5 bases, there was a span of 9 bases. Germline assignment: CDR1 KGHSH and CDR2 LQKENI. CDR3 size: 14 residues. For the CDR3, the DNA is TGTGCCAGCTCACCAGAGAGCAGGAATGAAAAACTGTTTTTT. This gives the protein CASSPESRNEKLFF.

The V gene is TRBV25-1, the J gene TRBJ1-1; D gene ambiguous. CDR3 length equals 17 residues. Trimming took off 2 bases at V and 4 bases at J, with 20 bases between the two ends. Germline values: CDR1 MGHDK, CDR2 SYGVNS. DNA for the CDR3: TGTGCCAGCAGTGAACCGATGTTTGCGGACGAAGGCACTGAAGCTTTCTTT. It is translated as CASSEPMFADEGTEAFF.

This clonotype was counted at least ten times. The rearrangement links TRBV3-1 to TRBJ2-7; D gene unclear. Trimming stripped 1 base from V and 2 bases from J, with 0 bases between. Germline loops: CDR1 LGHDT, CDR2 YNNKEL (reference sequence). The CDR3 covers 11 residues. The DNA of the CDR3 is TGTGCCAGCAGCCAAGCCTACGAGCAGTACTTC. It yields the protein CASSQAYEQYF.

The chain employs TRBV12-3 or TRBV12-4 and TRBJ1-5; D perhaps matches TRBD1 (6 bases). V gave up 3 bases and J gave up 1 base, with 13 bases separating them. This CDR3 comprises 16 residues. DNA of the CDR3: TGTGCCAGCAGTTTGTCACAGGGCTCGAGCAATCAGCCCCAGCATTTT. Translating gives CASSLSQGSSNQPQHF.

As regards this clonotype: An end of the junction does not agree with germline; a read error may underlie this. The chain recombines TRBV29-1 with TRBJ1-2; 10 bases match TRBD1. CDR1 and CDR2 from the germline V gene are SQVTM and ANQGSEA. The CDR3 has 19 amino acids. In nucleotides, the CDR3 is TGCAGCTTTGAGTCGCCGGGACAGGGGTATTTCTTCACTAACTATGGCTACACCTTC. This codes for CSFESPGQGYFFTNYGYTF. Filled out from reference TRBV29-1 and TRBJ1-2, the complete variable domain reads SAVISQKPSRDICQRGTSLTIQCQVDSQVTMMFWYRQQPGQSLTLIATANQGSEATYESGFVIDKFPISRPNLTFSTLTVSNMSPEDSSIYLCSFESPGQGYFFTNYGYTFGSGTRLTVV.

The chain combines TRBV5-1 with TRBJ2-7, with 7 nucleotides matching TRBD1. The J segment lost 1 base and the V segment lost 4 bases, leaving 11 bases of the junction unmatched. The CDR3 loop spans 16 amino acids. Germline CDR1 is SGHRS and CDR2 is YFSETQ. CDR3 coding DNA: TGCGCCAGCAGCCGAGGCGGACAGGTGGCTTCCTACGAGCAGTACTTC. Protein sequence: CASSRGGQVASYEQYF.

In DNA form, the CDR3 reads TGTGCCAGCAGCTTTGGACAGGGGGCCCGAAAGGAGCAGTACTTC. Amino acids: CASSFGQGARKEQYF. The chain links TRBV7-9 to TRBJ2-7; TRBD1 aligns across 11 bases. Germline V gives CDR1 SEHNR, CDR2 FQNEAQ (reference sequence). The V and J ends lost 3 bases and 7 bases, in that order; junction bases with no gene match: 8. The CDR3 is 15 residues long.

J is TRBJ2-5 and V is TRBV19; TRBD2 matches at 10 bases. The CDR3 runs 15 residues. Germline V gene sequence: CDR1 LNHDA, CDR2 SQIVND (reference sequence). V was pared by 8 bases and J by 3 bases, with 9 bases of the junction left unmatched. In nucleotides, the CDR3 is TGTGCCAGTCGCCGACTAGCGGGTTCTGAAGAGACCCAGTACTTC. Translating gives CASRRLAGSEETQYF.

For this clonotype: With a much larger clone just one base away, this may be a read error. This sequence joins TRBV15 and TRBJ1-3; 7 nucleotides agree with TRBD1. The CDR3 runs 15 residues. Germline assignment: CDR1 LNHNV and CDR2 YYDKDF (reference sequence). CDR3 nucleotides: TGTGCCGCCAGCAGAGACGGGACAGTCGGAAACACCATATATTTT. This sequence encodes CAASRDGTVGNTIYF.

This clonotype was seen only a few times. V usage is TRBV6-5 and J usage is TRBJ2-5, with D uncertain. The J call is doubtful: the DNA matches TRBJ2-1 better. The CDR3 totals 11 residues. The V gene's germline CDR1 is MNHEY and CDR2 SVGAGI. The CDR3 sequence: CASKRMNEQFF. CDR3 nucleotides: TGTGCCAGCAAACGGATGAATGAGCAGTTCTTC.

The chain couples TRBV5-1 to TRBJ2-3; 7 bases align to TRBD2. CDR3 size: 17 residues. The germline V gene encodes CDR1 SGHRS and CDR2 YFSETQ. Trimming at V came to 0 bases and at J to 0 bases, leaving 7 bases not matched to a gene. The CDR3 DNA reads TGCGCCAGCAGCTTGGCCGGGACGGGGGGAAGCACAGATACGCAGTATTTT. It is translated as CASSLAGTGGSTDTQYF.

The CDR3 here is CASSPPTGSHEQYF. The CDR3 bases are TGTGCCAGCTCACCTCCTACAGGGTCCCACGAGCAGTACTTC. V is TRBV18 and J is TRBJ2-7, with D perhaps TRBD1 (6 bases). V was trimmed by 3 bases and J by 5 bases, leaving 14 bases between them. CDR3 size: 14 residues. The V gene's germline CDR1 is KGHSH and CDR2 LQKENI.

The chain has TRBV28 and TRBJ2-3; D is ambiguous. The germline gives CDR1 MDHEN, CDR2 SYDVKM. This CDR3 comprises 18 residues. V shed 2 bases and J shed 6 bases, with 24 bases lying between them. CDR3 in DNA: TGTGCCAGCAGTTTAGGGTCTTCGGGTTCCTCTGCCGGGGATACGCAGTATTTT. Protein product: CASSLGSSGSSAGDTQYF.

The rearrangement joins TRBV19 to TRBJ2-1, with 7 nucleotides matching TRBD1. The CDR3 sequence is 16 residues long. The germline V gene encodes CDR1 LNHDA and CDR2 SQIVND (reference sequence). J was trimmed by 5 bases and V by 4 bases; bases with no gene match: 11. The CDR3 protein is CASSNPRDRGNNEQFF. The CDR3 DNA follows: TGTGCCAGTAGTAACCCCCGGGACAGAGGTAACAATGAGCAGTTCTTC.